This T cell receptor beta chain was identified in a study of vaccination and CD4 T cells after COVID-19. At the level of the study: The study collected post-vaccine samples a median 72 days after dose two, with a range of 14 to 241.

Germline CDR1 and CDR2: SGHDT and YYEEEE. Between the trimmed V and J ends, which lost 0 bases and 5 bases, there was a span of 14 bases. The CDR3 consists of 15 residues. The Oncomine TCR Beta short-read assay generated sequence data from the DNA of cultured CD4+ T cells. Investigators isolated genomic DNA from cultured CD4+ T cells. TCRdb fed the PCR reads into MiXCR, producing one record per CDR3 protein. The sample has over 5,000 distinct CDR3 sequences; around two fifths are singletons. Treatment meaning: approximately nine-day PBMC culture with coronavirus spike peptide pools or control peptides (ViraFEST assay). Those CD4+ T cells from the unexposed donor predate the COVID-19 pandemic (2011-2018). This clonotype appeared a few times. The target antigen is unknown.

This receptor was obtained from a human donor in good health. The sequenced material came from CD4+ T cells from blood, cultured in vitro. This chain connects TRBV5-6 to TRBJ2-5; D may correspond to TRBD1 or TRBD2 (7 bases each). CDR3 sequence reads: CASSLDRGGWETQYF. In DNA, the CDR3 is TGTGCCAGCAGCTTGGACAGGGGAGGGTGGGAGACCCAGTACTTC.